This T cell receptor (beta chain) is drawn from a study of blood T cells in healthy people across ages. Regarding the study as a whole: Naive CD4+ cell counts and diversity both ran higher in long-lived than in aged donors.

The use of a sample-barcoded 5' primer and a J-beta primer mix characterized a second PCR of about 7 to 12 cycles. No fewer than 2.5 million CDR3-containing paired-end reads came from each sample. TCRdb re-analysed the 5' RACE reads in MiXCR, keeping a single row per CDR3 protein. The sample yields 1.5 million to 2 million distinct CDR3 sequences, 28% seen once. V dropped 1 base and J dropped 0 bases, with 13 bases sitting between them. CDR1 and CDR2 (germline): KGHSY, FQNENV. The CDR3 length is 17 residues. Remarks on this clonotype: No antigen is known for it.

With each sample, at least 5 micrograms of total RNA were extracted. The source is a woman aged 25 to 45 in good health. The source material was blood. The chain couples TRBV16 to TRBJ2-4; D is possibly TRBD1 or TRBD2 (6 bases each). The DNA for the CDR3 is TGTGCCAGCAGCCAATTGGAGGGCAGGGGAGCCAAAAACATTCAGTACTTC. Amino acid sequence: CASSQLEGRGAKNIQYF.